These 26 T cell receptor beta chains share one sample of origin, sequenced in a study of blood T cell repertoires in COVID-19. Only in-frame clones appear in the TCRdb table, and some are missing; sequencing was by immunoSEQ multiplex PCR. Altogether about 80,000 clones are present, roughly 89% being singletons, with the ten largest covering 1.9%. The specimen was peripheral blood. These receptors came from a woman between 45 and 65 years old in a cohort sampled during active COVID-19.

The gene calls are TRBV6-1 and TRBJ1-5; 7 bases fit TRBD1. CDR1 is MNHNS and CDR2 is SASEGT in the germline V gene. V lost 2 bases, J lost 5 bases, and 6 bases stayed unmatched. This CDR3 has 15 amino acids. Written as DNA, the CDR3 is TGTGCCAGCAGTGAAAACAGGGGCGGCTATCAGCCCCAGCATTTT. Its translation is CASSENRGGYQPQHF.

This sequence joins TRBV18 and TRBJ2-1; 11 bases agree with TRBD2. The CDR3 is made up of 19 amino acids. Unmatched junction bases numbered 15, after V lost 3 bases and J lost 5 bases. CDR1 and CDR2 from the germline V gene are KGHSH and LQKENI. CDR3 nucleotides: TGTGCCAGCTCACCCCGACGGAAAACTAGCGGGAGTGGGAACAATGAGCAGTTCTTC. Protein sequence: CASSPRRKTSGSGNNEQFF.

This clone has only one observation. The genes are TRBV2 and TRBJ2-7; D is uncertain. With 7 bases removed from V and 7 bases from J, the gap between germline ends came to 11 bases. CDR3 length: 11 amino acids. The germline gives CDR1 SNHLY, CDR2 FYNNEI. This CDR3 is CASTYSREQYF. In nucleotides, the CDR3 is TGTGCCAGCACCTACTCACGTGAGCAGTACTTC. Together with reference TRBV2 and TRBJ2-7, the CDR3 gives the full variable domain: EPEVTQTPSHQVTQMGQEVILRCVPISNHLYFYWYRQILGQKVEFLVSFYNNEISEKSEIFDDQFSVERPDGSNFTLKIRSTKLEDSAMYFCASTYSREQYFGPGTRLTVT.

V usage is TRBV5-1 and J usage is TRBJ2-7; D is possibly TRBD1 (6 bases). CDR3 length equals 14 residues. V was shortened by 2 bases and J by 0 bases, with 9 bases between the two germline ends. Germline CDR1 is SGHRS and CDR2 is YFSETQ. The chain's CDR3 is CASSLQGVSYEQYF. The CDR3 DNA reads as TGCGCCAGCAGCTTACAGGGAGTCTCCTACGAGCAGTACTTC.

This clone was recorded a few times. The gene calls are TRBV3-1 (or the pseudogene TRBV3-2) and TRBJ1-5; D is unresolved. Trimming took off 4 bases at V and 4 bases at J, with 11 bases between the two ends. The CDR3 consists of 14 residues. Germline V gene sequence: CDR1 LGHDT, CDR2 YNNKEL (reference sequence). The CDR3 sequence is CASSPDLTNQPQHF. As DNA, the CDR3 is TGTGCCAGCAGCCCCGACTTGACGAATCAGCCCCAGCATTTT.

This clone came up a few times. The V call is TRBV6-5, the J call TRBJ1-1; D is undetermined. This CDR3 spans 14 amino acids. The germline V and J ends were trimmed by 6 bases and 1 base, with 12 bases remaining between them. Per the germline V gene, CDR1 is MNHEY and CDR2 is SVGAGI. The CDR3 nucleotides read TGTGCCAGCAGCGCCGGGAACCGGAACACTGAAGCTTTCTTT. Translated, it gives CASSAGNRNTEAFF.

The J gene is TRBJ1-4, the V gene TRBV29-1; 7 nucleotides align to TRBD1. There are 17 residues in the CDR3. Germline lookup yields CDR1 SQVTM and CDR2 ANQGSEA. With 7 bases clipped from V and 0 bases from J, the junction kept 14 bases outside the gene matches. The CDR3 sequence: CSAIILDRRSTNEKLFF. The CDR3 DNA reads TGCAGCGCGATTATTCTGGACAGGCGTTCAACTAATGAAAAACTGTTTTTT. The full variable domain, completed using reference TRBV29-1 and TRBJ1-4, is SAVISQKPSRDICQRGTSLTIQCQVDSQVTMMFWYRQQPGQSLTLIATANQGSEATYESGFVIDKFPISRPNLTFSTLTVSNMSPEDSSIYLCSAIILDRRSTNEKLFFGSGTQLSVL.

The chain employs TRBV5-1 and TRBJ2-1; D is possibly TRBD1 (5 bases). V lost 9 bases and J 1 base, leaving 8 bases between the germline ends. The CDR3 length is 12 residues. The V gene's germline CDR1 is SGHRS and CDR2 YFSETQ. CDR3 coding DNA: TGCGCCACCCGGACATCCTACAATGAGCAGTTCTTC. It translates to CATRTSYNEQFF.

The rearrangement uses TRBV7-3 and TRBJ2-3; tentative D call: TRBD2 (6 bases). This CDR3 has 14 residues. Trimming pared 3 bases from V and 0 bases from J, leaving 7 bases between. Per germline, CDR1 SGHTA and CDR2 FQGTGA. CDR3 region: CASSLTSSTDTQYF. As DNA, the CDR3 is TGTGCCAGCAGCTTGACTAGTAGCACAGATACGCAGTATTTT.

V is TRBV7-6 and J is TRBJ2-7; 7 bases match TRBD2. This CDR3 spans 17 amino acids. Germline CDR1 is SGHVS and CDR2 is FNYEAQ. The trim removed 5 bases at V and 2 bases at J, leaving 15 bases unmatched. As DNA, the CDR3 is TGTGCCAGCAGCCCTAGATATATGGGAGGGCCGCCCTACGAGCAGTACTTC. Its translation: CASSPRYMGGPPYEQYF. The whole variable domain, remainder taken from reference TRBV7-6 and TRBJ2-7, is GAGVSQSPRYKVTKRGQDVALRCDPISGHVSLYWYRQALGQGPEFLTYFNYEAQQDKSGLPNDRFSAERPEGSISTLTIQRTEQRDSAMYRCASSPRYMGGPPYEQYFGPGTRLTVT.

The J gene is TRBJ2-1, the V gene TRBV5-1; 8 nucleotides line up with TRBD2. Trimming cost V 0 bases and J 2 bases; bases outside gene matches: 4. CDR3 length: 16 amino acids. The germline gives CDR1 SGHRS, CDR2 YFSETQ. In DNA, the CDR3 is TGCGCCAGCAGCTTGGGGGGAGCGGGAGCCTACAATGAGCAGTTCTTC. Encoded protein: CASSLGGAGAYNEQFF.

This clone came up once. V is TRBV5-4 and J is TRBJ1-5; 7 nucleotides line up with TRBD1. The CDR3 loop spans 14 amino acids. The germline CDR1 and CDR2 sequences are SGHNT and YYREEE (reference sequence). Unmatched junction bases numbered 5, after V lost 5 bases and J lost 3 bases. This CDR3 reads CASSLTGLNQPQHF. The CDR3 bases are TGTGCCAGCAGTTTGACAGGGCTCAATCAGCCCCAGCATTTT.

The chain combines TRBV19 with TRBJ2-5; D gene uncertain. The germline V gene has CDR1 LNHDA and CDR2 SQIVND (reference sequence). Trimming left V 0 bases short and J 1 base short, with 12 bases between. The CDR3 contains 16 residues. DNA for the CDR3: TGTGCCAGTAGTATAGACCTCGCTGGCCCCCAAGAGACCCAGTACTTC. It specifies CASSIDLAGPQETQYF.

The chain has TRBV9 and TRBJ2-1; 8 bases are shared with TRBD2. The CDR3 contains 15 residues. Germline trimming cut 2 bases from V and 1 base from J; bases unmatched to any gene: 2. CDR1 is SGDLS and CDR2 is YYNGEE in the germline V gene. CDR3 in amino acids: CASSVSGVSYNEQFF. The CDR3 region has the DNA TGTGCCAGCAGCGTTAGCGGGGTATCCTACAATGAGCAGTTCTTC.

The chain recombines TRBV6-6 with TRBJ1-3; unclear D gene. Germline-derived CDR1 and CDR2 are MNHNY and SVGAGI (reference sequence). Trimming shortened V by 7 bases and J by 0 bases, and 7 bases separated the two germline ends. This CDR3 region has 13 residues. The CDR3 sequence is CASITSSGNTIYF. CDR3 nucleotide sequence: TGTGCCAGCATTACAAGCTCTGGAAACACCATATATTTT.

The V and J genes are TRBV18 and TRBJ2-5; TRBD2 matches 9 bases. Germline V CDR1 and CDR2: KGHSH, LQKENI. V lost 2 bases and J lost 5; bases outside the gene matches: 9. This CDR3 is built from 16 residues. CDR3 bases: TGTGCCAGCTCACCAACGGGACTAGCTTATTGGGAGACCCAGTACTTC. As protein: CASSPTGLAYWETQYF.

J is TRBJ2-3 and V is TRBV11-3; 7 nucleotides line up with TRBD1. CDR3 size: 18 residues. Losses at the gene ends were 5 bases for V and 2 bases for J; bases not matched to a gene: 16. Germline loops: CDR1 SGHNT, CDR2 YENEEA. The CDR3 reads CASSPRQGRNPYTDTQYF. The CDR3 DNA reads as TGTGCCAGCAGCCCACGACAGGGAAGGAACCCTTACACAGATACGCAGTATTTT.

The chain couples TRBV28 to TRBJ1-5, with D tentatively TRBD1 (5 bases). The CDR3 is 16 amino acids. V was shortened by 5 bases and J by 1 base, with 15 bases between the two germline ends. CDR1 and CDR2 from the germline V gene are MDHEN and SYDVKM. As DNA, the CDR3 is TGTGCCAGCAGTAGGGGCAGGGTGTGGAGCAATCAGCCCCAGCATTTT. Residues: CASSRGRVWSNQPQHF.

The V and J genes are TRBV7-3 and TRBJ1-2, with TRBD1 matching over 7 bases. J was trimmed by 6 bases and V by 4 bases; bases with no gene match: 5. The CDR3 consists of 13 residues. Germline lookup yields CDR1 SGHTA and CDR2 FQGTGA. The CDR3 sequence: CASSSTGSDGYTF. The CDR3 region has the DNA TGTGCCAGCAGCTCGACAGGGAGTGATGGCTACACCTTC. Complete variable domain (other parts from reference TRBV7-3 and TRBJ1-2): GAGVSQTPSNKVTEKGKYVELRCDPISGHTALYWYRQSLGQGPEFLIYFQGTGAADDSGLPNDRFFAVRPEGSVSTLKIQRTERGDSAVYLCASSSTGSDGYTFGSGTRLTVV.

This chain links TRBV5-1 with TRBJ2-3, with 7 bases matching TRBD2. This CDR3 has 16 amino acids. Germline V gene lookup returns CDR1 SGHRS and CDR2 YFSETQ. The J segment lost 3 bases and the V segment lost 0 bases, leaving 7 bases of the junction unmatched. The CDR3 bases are TGCGCCAGCAGCTTGGTTTCAGGGACTATAACAGATACGCAGTATTTT. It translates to CASSLVSGTITDTQYF.

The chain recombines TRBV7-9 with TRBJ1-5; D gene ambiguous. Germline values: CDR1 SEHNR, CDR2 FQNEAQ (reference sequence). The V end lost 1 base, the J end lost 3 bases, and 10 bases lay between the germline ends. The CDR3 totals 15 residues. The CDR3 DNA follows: TGTGCCAGCAGCTTAGGCGGCAGTGACAATCAGCCCCAGCATTTT. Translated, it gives CASSLGGSDNQPQHF.

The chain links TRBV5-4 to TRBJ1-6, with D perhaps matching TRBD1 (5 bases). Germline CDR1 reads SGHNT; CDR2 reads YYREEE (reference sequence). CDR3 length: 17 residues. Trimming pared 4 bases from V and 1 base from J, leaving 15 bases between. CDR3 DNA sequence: TGTGCCAGCAGCCCAGAGACAGCCTCATCCTATAATTCACCCCTCCACTTT. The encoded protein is CASSPETASSYNSPLHF. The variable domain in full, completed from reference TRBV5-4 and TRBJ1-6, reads ETGVTQSPTHLIKTRGQQVTLRCSSQSGHNTVSWYQQALGQGPQFIFQYYREEENGRGNFPPRFSGLQFPNYSSELNVNALELDDSALYLCASSPETASSYNSPLHFGNGTRLTVT.

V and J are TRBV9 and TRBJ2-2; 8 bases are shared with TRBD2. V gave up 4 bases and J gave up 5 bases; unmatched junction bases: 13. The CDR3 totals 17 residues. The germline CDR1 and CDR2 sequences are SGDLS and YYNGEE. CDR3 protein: CASSPTPSGRSTGELFF. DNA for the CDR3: TGTGCCAGCAGCCCGACCCCCAGCGGGAGATCTACCGGGGAGCTGTTTTTT.

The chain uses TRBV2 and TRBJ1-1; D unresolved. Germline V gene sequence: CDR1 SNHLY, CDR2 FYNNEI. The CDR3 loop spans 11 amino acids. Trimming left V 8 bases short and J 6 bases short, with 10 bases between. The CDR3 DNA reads TGTGCCAGCCGGAGTATTTCTGAAGCTTTCTTT. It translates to CASRSISEAFF.

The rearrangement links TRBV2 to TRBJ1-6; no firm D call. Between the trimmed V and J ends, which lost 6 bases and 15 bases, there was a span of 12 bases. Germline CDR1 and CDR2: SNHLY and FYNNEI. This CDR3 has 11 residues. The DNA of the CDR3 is TGTGCCAGCAGCGAACGGGTCCTCCTCCACTTT. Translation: CASSERVLLHF.

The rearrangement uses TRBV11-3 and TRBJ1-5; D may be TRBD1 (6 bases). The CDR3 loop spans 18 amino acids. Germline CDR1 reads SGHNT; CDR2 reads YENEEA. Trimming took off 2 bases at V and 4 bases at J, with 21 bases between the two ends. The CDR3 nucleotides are TGTGCCAGCAGCTTAATGAAGGGGGGGCGGATATTAAATCAGCCCCAGCATTTT. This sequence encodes CASSLMKGGRILNQPQHF.